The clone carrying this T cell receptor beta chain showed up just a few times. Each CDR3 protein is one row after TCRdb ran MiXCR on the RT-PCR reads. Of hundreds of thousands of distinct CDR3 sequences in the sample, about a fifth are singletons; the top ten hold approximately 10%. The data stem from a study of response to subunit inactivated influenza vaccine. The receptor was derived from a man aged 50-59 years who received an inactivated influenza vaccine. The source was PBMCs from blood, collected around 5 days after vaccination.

The CDR3 DNA follows: TGCGCCAGCAGCCAAGAAAGTCTAGCGGGACTCAATGAGCAGTTCTTC. It translates to CASSQESLAGLNEQFF. The gene calls are TRBV4-3 and TRBJ2-1, with 9 positions matching TRBD2. This CDR3 contains 16 residues. The J segment lost 6 bases and the V segment lost 0 bases, leaving 6 bases of the junction unmatched. The germline CDR1 and CDR2 sequences are LGHNA and YSLEER.